Following are 22 T cell receptor beta chains from one sample sequenced in a study of blood T cell repertoires in COVID-19. Method: immunoSEQ multiplex PCR; TCRdb's copy keeps in-frame clones and lacks some. The data contain 150,000 to 200,000 clones, 70% to 90% of them singletons. The sample taken for sequencing was peripheral blood. The receptors stem from a man aged 45-60 years with active or convalescent COVID-19.

This sequence joins TRBV5-1 and TRBJ2-2, with 8 bases aligning to TRBD1. CDR1 is SGHRS and CDR2 is YFSETQ in the germline V gene. The CDR3 has 15 amino acids. V gave up 0 bases and J gave up 4 bases; unmatched junction bases: 2. The CDR3 DNA is TGCGCCAGCAGCTTGGGGACAGGGACCACCGGGGAGCTGTTTTTT. Its translation is CASSLGTGTTGELFF.

The rearrangement links TRBV27 to TRBJ2-7; 9 positions agree with TRBD1. Germline assignment: CDR1 MNHEY and CDR2 SMNVEV (reference sequence). CDR3 length: 15 residues. V dropped 5 bases and J dropped 6; count of bases not matched to a gene: 11. The CDR3 region has the DNA TGTGCCAGCAGTCCGTCGGGACAGGGAACATTCGAGCAGTACTTC. It specifies CASSPSGQGTFEQYF.

The rearrangement uses TRBV29-1 and TRBJ2-7; TRBD1 matches at 7 bases. V lost 3 bases and J lost 5; bases outside the gene matches: 7. This CDR3 contains 13 residues. Per germline, CDR1 SQVTM and CDR2 ANQGSEA. The CDR3 reads CSVDGRGNNEQYF. The DNA of the CDR3 is TGCAGCGTTGATGGCAGGGGGAACAACGAGCAGTACTTC.

The chain couples TRBV6-5 to TRBJ2-7; D might be TRBD1 (6 bases). This CDR3 spans 14 amino acids. Germline CDR1 and CDR2: MNHEY and SVGAGI. V shed 0 bases and J shed 3 bases, with 9 bases lying between them. In DNA form, the CDR3 reads TGTGCCAGCAGTTACTCTCTACAGGGCTACGAGCAGTACTTC. Translating gives CASSYSLQGYEQYF.

The table lists this clone with a count of one. The chain joins TRBV6-1 to TRBJ1-6; D may be TRBD1 (5 bases). Trimming shortened V by 0 bases and J by 2 bases, and 8 bases separated the two germline ends. Germline V gene data show CDR1 as MNHNS and CDR2 as SASEGT. The CDR3 covers 16 residues. The CDR3 DNA is TGTGCCAGCAGTGAAGCCCGGGGGACCTATAATTCACCCCTCCACTTT. Encoded protein: CASSEARGTYNSPLHF.

This chain connects TRBV6-6 to TRBJ1-2; 10 bases agree with TRBD1. In germline, CDR1 is MNHNY, CDR2 SVGAGI (reference sequence). The CDR3 is 16 amino acids. V lost 6 bases and J lost 3; bases outside the gene matches: 10. CDR3 loop: CASSSQTGGGYYGYTF. For the CDR3, the DNA is TGTGCCAGCAGCAGCCAGACAGGGGGCGGGTACTATGGCTACACCTTC.

The genes are TRBV7-6 and TRBJ2-3; D gene ambiguous. This CDR3 spans 15 amino acids. CDR1 is SGHVS, CDR2 FNYEAQ, per germline. The ends were cut back, 1 base at V and 0 bases at J, with 8 bases in the middle. The CDR3 nucleotides read TGTGCCAGCAGCTTAGTTCTAAGCAGCACAGATACGCAGTATTTT. Translated: CASSLVLSSTDTQYF.

The chain is built from TRBV11-2 and TRBJ1-2; 8 bases agree with TRBD1. V dropped 5 bases and J dropped 1; count of bases not matched to a gene: 12. This CDR3 spans 17 amino acids. Germline V CDR1 and CDR2: SGHAT, FQNNGV. CDR3 DNA sequence: TGTGCCAGCAGCCCTCTTGGGACAGGTTCAGTTAACTATGGCTACACCTTC. This codes for CASSPLGTGSVNYGYTF.

The chain combines TRBV10-3 with TRBJ2-7; D is uncertain. This CDR3 is 16 amino acids long. CDR1 and CDR2 from the germline V gene are ENHRY and SYGVKD. Trimming removed 3 bases from V and 2 bases from J, with 17 bases in between. The CDR3 nucleotides are TGTGCCATCAGTGATCCAATGGCAGGCTCCGCCTACGAGCAGTACTTC. The encoded protein is CAISDPMAGSAYEQYF.

This sequence joins TRBV3-1 (or the pseudogene TRBV3-2) and TRBJ1-1; 7 nucleotides agree with TRBD1. Germline values: CDR1 LGHDT, CDR2 YNNKEL (reference sequence). V dropped 4 bases and J dropped 3; count of bases not matched to a gene: 8. This CDR3 region has 15 residues. The CDR3 DNA reads as TGTGCCAGCAGCCCAACGGGACAGTCAGACACTGAAGCTTTCTTT. This codes for CASSPTGQSDTEAFF.

The gene calls are TRBV7-3 and TRBJ2-2; the match to TRBD1 covers 8 bases. V shed 4 bases and J 6 bases; nucleotides not matched to a gene: 1. Germline CDR1 is SGHTA and CDR2 is FQGTGA. CDR3 length: 13 residues. This chain's CDR3 is CASSSTGAGELFF. The CDR3 bases are TGTGCCAGCAGCTCGACAGGGGCCGGGGAGCTGTTTTTT.

The V and J genes are TRBV10-3 and TRBJ1-2; 9 bases are a match to TRBD1. V gave up 7 bases and J gave up 6 bases; unmatched junction bases: 9. The CDR3 runs to 14 residues. Germline loops: CDR1 ENHRY, CDR2 SYGVKD. CDR3 region: CAINEYRTGDGYTF. The CDR3 nucleotides are TGTGCCATCAATGAATACCGGACAGGGGATGGCTACACCTTC.

The chain links TRBV18 to TRBJ2-7; perhaps TRBD2 as D (7 bases). The CDR3 is 17 amino acids. The germline V and J ends were trimmed by 3 bases and 2 bases, with 20 bases remaining between them. Germline lookup yields CDR1 KGHSH and CDR2 LQKENI. The CDR3 loop reads CASSPRAAGAGAYEQYF. CDR3 DNA: TGTGCCAGCTCACCCCGCGCGGCGGGGGCGGGTGCCTACGAGCAGTACTTC.

The rearrangement uses TRBV20-1 and TRBJ1-5; no clear D gene. Between the trimmed V and J ends, which lost 3 bases and 4 bases, there was a span of 10 bases. The CDR3 length is 13 residues. The germline gives CDR1 DFQATT, CDR2 SNEGSKA (reference sequence). The CDR3 region has the DNA TGCAGTGCTAGTCCAGAGGTAAATCAGCCCCAGCATTTT. Translated, it gives CSASPEVNQPQHF.

The rearrangement joins TRBV19 to TRBJ2-3; 7 nucleotides line up with TRBD2. The CDR3 contains 12 residues. Germline V gene sequence: CDR1 LNHDA, CDR2 SQIVND (reference sequence). V gave up 6 bases and J gave up 5 bases; unmatched junction bases: 2. CDR3 DNA sequence: TGTGCCAGTAGATCGGGGGGAGATACGCAGTATTTT. As protein: CASRSGGDTQYF.

The chain carries TRBV7-9 and TRBJ2-5, with 9 bases identical to TRBD1. The germline CDR1 and CDR2 sequences are SEHNR and FQNEAQ (reference sequence). V shed 4 bases, J shed 5 bases, and the junction held 2 bases outside the gene matches. This CDR3 region has 13 residues. CDR3 in amino acids: CASSYRGLETQYF. The CDR3, as DNA: TGTGCCAGCAGCTACAGGGGGCTTGAGACCCAGTACTTC.

The CDR3 coding sequence is TGTGCCAGCGGACCGCCGGAGGATGAAAAACTGTTTTTT. It codes for CASGPPEDEKLFF. J is TRBJ1-4 and V is TRBV25-1, with D unclear. Trimming stripped 8 bases from V and 6 bases from J, with 13 bases between. The germline CDR1 and CDR2 sequences are MGHDK and SYGVNS. This CDR3 region has 13 residues. The variable domain in full, with the rest retrieved from reference TRBV25-1 and TRBJ1-4, is EADIYQTPRYLVIGTGKKITLECSQTMGHDKMYWYQQDPGMELHLIHYSYGVNSTEKGDLSSESTVSRIRTEHFPLTLESARPSHTSQYLCASGPPEDEKLFFGSGTQLSVL.

The chain carries TRBV28 and TRBJ1-6; D is possibly TRBD1 (5 bases). From germline, CDR1 is MDHEN and CDR2 SYDVKM. V lost 4 bases to trimming and J lost 15 bases, with 13 bases between them. This CDR3 is built from 12 residues. CDR3 coding DNA: TGTGCCAGCAGTTCCGTGACAGTCGGCCTCCACTTT. Translating gives CASSSVTVGLHF.

This clone was detected only once. The V call is TRBV28, the J call TRBJ1-2; 9 nucleotides match TRBD1. The V gene's germline CDR1 is MDHEN and CDR2 SYDVKM. This CDR3 has 15 amino acids. Trimming at V came to 6 bases and at J to 4 bases, leaving 9 bases not matched to a gene. In nucleotides, the CDR3 is TGTGCCAGCAGCCCTTCGACAGGGGGAATCTATGGCTACACCTTC. Protein sequence: CASSPSTGGIYGYTF.

This chain links TRBV19 with TRBJ2-5; D ambiguous. Germline V gives CDR1 LNHDA, CDR2 SQIVND (reference sequence). This CDR3 has 12 amino acids. V dropped 6 bases and J dropped 7 bases, with 12 bases sitting between them. CDR3 in amino acids: CASSPYAGTQYF. In nucleotides, the CDR3 is TGTGCCAGTAGCCCCTATGCCGGGACCCAGTACTTC.

A word on this clone: Other DNA sequences of this sample code for an identical CDR3. The chain is built from TRBV6-5 and TRBJ1-3; tentative D call: TRBD1 (5 bases). The germline V gene has CDR1 MNHEY and CDR2 SVGAGI. The CDR3 contains 14 residues. The V end was cut by 5 bases, the J end by 4 bases, with 12 bases between. CDR3 sequence (DNA): TGTGCCAGCAGTCCTTCAGGGTCCGGAAACACCATATATTTT. As protein: CASSPSGSGNTIYF.

The rearrangement joins TRBV5-4 to TRBJ2-5; a weak D match, TRBD2 (8 bases). CDR3 size: 16 residues. Trimming took 4 bases from V and 5 from J, leaving 21 bases between them. Germline values: CDR1 SGHNT, CDR2 YYREEE (reference sequence). CDR3 protein: CASSLGGTRGRETQYF. The CDR3 DNA reads TGTGCCAGCAGCCTCGGGGGGACTAGGGGGCGGGAGACCCAGTACTTC.